This TCR beta chain was identified during a study of beta chain features in type 1 diabetes. Study results and limitations: Patients' naive, central memory and Treg TCRB repertoires seemed closer to one another than those of healthy donors. Type 1 diabetes patients had TCRB CDR3s that were shorter (moderately but significantly so) in all four CD4+ subsets.

This clone was detected a few times. Its antigen remains unidentified. The V gene's germline CDR1 is KGHSH and CDR2 LQKENI. This CDR3 comprises 15 residues. V was clipped by 5 bases and J by 4 bases; unmatched bases: 6. Averaging approximately 0.11 L, one heparinised blood draw came from each individual donor. Expressed TCRB transcripts were sequenced after all isolated RNA was converted to cDNA. Sequenced naive, central memory and regulatory T cell samples produced an average of about 3.57 million reads. Generated by immunoSEQ multiplex PCR, the TCRdb table keeps only in-frame clones and is missing some. The sample lists 250,000 to 300,000 clones, under 8.5% seen once, with roughly 0.94% in the top ten.

This chain uses TRBV18 with TRBJ1-3; TRBD1 aligns across 9 bases. The receptor was isolated from a woman younger than 35 in good health. Sequencing was performed on central memory CD4+ T cells from blood. CDR3 in amino acids: CASSSGTGSGNTIYF. Written as DNA, the CDR3 is TGTGCCAGCTCATCCGGGACAGGGTCCGGAAACACCATATATTTT. The variable domain in full, completed from reference TRBV18 and TRBJ1-3, reads NAGVMQNPRHLVRRRGQEARLRCSPMKGHSHVYWYRQLPEEGLKFMVYLQKENIIDESGMPKERFSAEFPKEGPSILRIQQVVRGDSAAYFCASSSGTGSGNTIYFGEGSWLTVV.